The T cell receptor (beta chain) under discussion was sequenced for a study of CD8 T cells in Susac syndrome. Random-hexamer reverse transcription was applied to about 0.45 to 1 ug RNA. TCRdb itself ran the immunoSEQ multiplex PCR reads through MiXCR, one entry per CDR3 protein. In the table there are 200,000 to 250,000 distinct CDR3 sequences, approximately 95% of which are singletons. Relapsing-remitting disease, either stable or active, was present in the treatment-naive patients who were the multiple sclerosis controls. J lost 1 base, V lost 5 bases, and 7 bases had no gene match. Per the germline V gene, CDR1 is MNHEY and CDR2 is SMNVEV (reference sequence). The CDR3 spans 15 residues.

The receptor comes from a human donor with multiple sclerosis. Sequenced material: CD4+ T cells from PBMCs. The chain has TRBV27 and TRBJ1-1; 7 bases agree with TRBD1. CDR3 protein: CASSLRTGTNTEAFF. CDR3 bases: TGTGCCAGCAGTCTGAGGACAGGAACGAACACTGAAGCTTTCTTT.